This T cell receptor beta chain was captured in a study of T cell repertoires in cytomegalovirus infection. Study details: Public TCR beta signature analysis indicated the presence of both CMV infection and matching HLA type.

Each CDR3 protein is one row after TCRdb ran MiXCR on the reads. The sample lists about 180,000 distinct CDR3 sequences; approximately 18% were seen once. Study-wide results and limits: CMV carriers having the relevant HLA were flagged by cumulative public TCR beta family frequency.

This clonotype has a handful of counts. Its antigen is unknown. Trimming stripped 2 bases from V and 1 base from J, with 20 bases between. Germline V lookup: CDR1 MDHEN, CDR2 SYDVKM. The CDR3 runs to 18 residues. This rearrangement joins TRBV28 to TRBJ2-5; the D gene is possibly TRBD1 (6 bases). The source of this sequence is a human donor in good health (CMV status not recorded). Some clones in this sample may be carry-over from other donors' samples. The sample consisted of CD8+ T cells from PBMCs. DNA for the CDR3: TGTGCCAGCAGTTTACGTCCAGGGGAGATTTTCCCCCAAGAGACCCAGTACTTC. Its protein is CASSLRPGEIFPQETQYF. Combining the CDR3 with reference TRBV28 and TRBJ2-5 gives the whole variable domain DVKVTQSSRYLVKRTGEKVFLECVQDMDHENMFWYRQDPGLGLRLIYFSYDVKMKEKGDIPEGYSVSREKKERFSLILESASTNQTSMYLCASSLRPGEIFPQETQYFGPGTRLLVL.